This T cell receptor (beta chain) was recorded in a study of T cells in localized non-small cell lung cancer. Findings of the study overall: Adjacent lung exhibited a median of around 60 among the 100 most abundant tumor clones. There was higher T cell clonality in uninvolved adjacent lung than in tumor, and it was highest there.

The CDR3 spans 20 residues. V lost 3 bases and J lost 0; bases outside the gene matches: 10. From germline, CDR1 is SGDLS and CDR2 YYNGEE. Of note for this clone: Antigen unknown.

Repertoires were generated with immunoSEQ multiplex PCR, while TCRdb's copy carries only in-frame clones and drops some. Among tens of thousands of clones listed, roughly 86% were seen once. The chain has TRBV9 and TRBJ2-1; TRBD2 matches 15 bases. This clonotype was obtained from a female donor of 60 years or more with stage I lung adenocarcinoma. The sample here was peripheral blood, taken before any cancer treatment. This CDR3 reads CASSAAGLAGGSSSYNEQFF. CDR3 coding DNA: TGTGCCAGCAGCGCCGCGGGACTAGCGGGGGGAAGTAGCTCCTACAATGAGCAGTTCTTC.